This entry lists 23 T cell receptor beta chains sequenced from one sample in a study of cytomegalovirus exposure and HLA in healthy donors. PCR amplification relied on 60 Vbeta primers (plus 13 Jbeta primers). Data came from immunoSEQ multiplex PCR; TCRdb stores just in-frame clones and leaves some out. The sample table sets out approximately 75,000 clones. What was sequenced was PBMCs. All receptors come from a man aged 35 to 55 in good health and CMV-seronegative.

This chain uses TRBV4-3 with TRBJ2-7, with D unclear. Trimming left V 0 bases short and J 0 bases short, with 15 bases between. The CDR3 length is 17 residues. Germline loops: CDR1 LGHNA, CDR2 YSLEER. CDR3 DNA: TGCGCCAGCAGCCAAGATCTCGCAGGCCGAAGCTCCTACGAGCAGTACTTC. Protein: CASSQDLAGRSSYEQYF.

The chain links TRBV4-3 to TRBJ1-1, with D tentatively TRBD1 (5 bases). The germline V and J ends were trimmed by 0 bases and 4 bases, with 12 bases remaining between them. The CDR3 is made up of 15 amino acids. Looked up from germline, CDR1 is LGHNA and CDR2 is YSLEER. The CDR3 nucleotides are TGCGCCAGCAGCCAAGAACTCGGAGGGACCACTGAAGCTTTCTTT. It specifies CASSQELGGTTEAFF.

The chain recombines TRBV27 with TRBJ2-3, with D possibly being TRBD2 (6 bases). V was pared by 3 bases and J by 4 bases, with 17 bases between. The CDR3 spans 16 residues. In germline, CDR1 is MNHEY, CDR2 SMNVEV (reference sequence). The CDR3 bases are TGTGCCAGCAGTTTTTCTCTGGGAGAGCGGGCAGATACGCAGTATTTT. The encoded protein is CASSFSLGERADTQYF.

The chain recombines TRBV5-8 with TRBJ2-3; 7 bases are a match to TRBD1. Germline V gene lookup returns CDR1 SGHTS and CDR2 YDEGEE. The CDR3 consists of 14 residues. Losses at the gene ends were 0 bases for V and 3 bases for J; bases not matched to a gene: 1. The CDR3 DNA reads as TGTGCCAGCAGCTTGGACAGGGGAACAGATACGCAGTATTTT. Its protein is CASSLDRGTDTQYF. Together with reference TRBV5-8 and TRBJ2-3, the CDR3 gives the full variable domain: EAGVTQSPTHLIKTRGQQATLRCSPISGHTSVYWYQQALGLGLQFLLWYDEGEERNRGNFPPRFSGRQFPNYSSELNVNALELEDSALYLCASSLDRGTDTQYFGPGTRLTVL.

CDR3 nucleotide sequence: TGTGCCAGTACCACAAATCAGGGGGAAAAACTGTTTTTT. Protein product: CASTTNQGEKLFF. The V call is TRBV18, the J call TRBJ1-4, with D possibly matching TRBD1 (6 bases). From germline, CDR1 is KGHSH and CDR2 LQKENI. Trimming cost V 9 bases and J 8 bases, with 16 bases left between them. CDR3 size: 13 residues.

The chain is built from TRBV13 and TRBJ2-1; 7 positions match TRBD1. Germline trimming cut 1 base from V and 3 bases from J; bases unmatched to any gene: 9. Germline V CDR1 and CDR2: PRHDT, FYEKMQ (reference sequence). This CDR3 spans 17 amino acids. In DNA, the CDR3 is TGTGCCAGCAGCTTAGTACCCCTCAGGGGGATCTACAATGAGCAGTTCTTC. As protein: CASSLVPLRGIYNEQFF.

The chain uses TRBV2 and TRBJ1-5, with D possibly being TRBD1 (6 bases). The CDR3 covers 15 residues. Germline CDR1 reads SNHLY; CDR2 reads FYNNEI. Deletions cut 1 base from V and 6 bases from J, with 13 bases between. For the CDR3, the DNA is TGTGCCAGCAGTGAAGGGGGGACAAGGGCTCAGCCCCAGCATTTT. It translates to CASSEGGTRAQPQHF.

The gene calls are TRBV27 and TRBJ2-1; 10 nucleotides align to TRBD2. V lost 5 bases to trimming and J lost 7 bases; unmatched junction nucleotides: 8. This CDR3 is built from 15 residues. Germline V gives CDR1 MNHEY, CDR2 SMNVEV (reference sequence). CDR3 residues: CASSQAGGPINEQFF. The CDR3 nucleotides read TGTGCCAGCAGTCAAGCGGGAGGGCCTATAAATGAGCAGTTCTTC.

The chain carries TRBV29-1 and TRBJ2-6; possibly TRBD1 for D (5 bases). Germline CDR1 SQVTM, CDR2 ANQGSEA. Trimming cost V 6 bases and J 0 bases, with 15 bases left between them. The CDR3 length is 16 residues. The CDR3, as DNA: TGCAGCGTAACAGGCGTGGTAGGCTCTGGGGCCAACGTCCTGACTTTC. Amino acid sequence: CSVTGVVGSGANVLTF.

The chain recombines TRBV6-5 with TRBJ2-2; D ambiguous. The CDR3 spans 14 residues. Trimming took 4 bases from V and 0 from J, leaving 6 bases between them. Germline V gene sequence: CDR1 MNHEY, CDR2 SVGAGI. The CDR3 protein is CASSWLANTGELFF. The CDR3 DNA reads as TGTGCCAGCAGTTGGCTAGCGAACACCGGGGAGCTGTTTTTT.

This chain joins TRBV30 and TRBJ2-3; 7 bases fit TRBD1. CDR1 and CDR2 from the germline V gene are GTSNPN and SVGIG (reference sequence). With 5 bases clipped from V and 0 bases from J, the junction kept 8 bases outside the gene matches. The CDR3 extends over 15 amino acids. CDR3 sequence: CAWGGQRTSTDTQYF. DNA for the CDR3: TGTGCCTGGGGGGGACAGCGTACTAGCACAGATACGCAGTATTTT.

The chain has TRBV28 and TRBJ1-1; D unresolved. Germline values: CDR1 MDHEN, CDR2 SYDVKM. The CDR3 totals 12 residues. V was pared by 3 bases and J by 4 bases, with 6 bases between. DNA of the CDR3: TGTGCCAGCAGTTTGCAACTCACTGAAGCTTTCTTT. Its translation is CASSLQLTEAFF.

The CDR3 DNA is TGTGCCTGGAGTGTACCACTGGTAGGCTACACCTTC. As protein: CAWSVPLVGYTF. The J gene is TRBJ1-2, the V gene TRBV30, with no clear D. The V and J ends lost 0 bases and 8 bases respectively, with 10 bases between them. From germline, CDR1 is GTSNPN and CDR2 SVGIG (reference sequence). The CDR3 consists of 12 residues.

The chain recombines TRBV9 with TRBJ2-5; D possibly corresponds to TRBD2 (5 bases). Trimming took 0 bases from V and 5 from J, leaving 11 bases between them. CDR1 is SGDLS, CDR2 YYNGEE, per germline. This CDR3 spans 14 amino acids. CDR3 region: CASSVGVTGETQYF. In nucleotides, the CDR3 is TGTGCCAGCAGCGTAGGAGTCACGGGGGAGACCCAGTACTTC.

The chain joins TRBV7-9 to TRBJ1-1, with 7 positions matching TRBD1. Per the germline V gene, CDR1 is SEHNR and CDR2 is FQNEAQ (reference sequence). V lost 6 bases, J lost 6 bases, and 10 bases stayed unmatched. The CDR3 has 14 amino acids. The CDR3 spells CASRSDRALPEAFF. In nucleotides, the CDR3 is TGTGCCAGCAGAAGTGACAGGGCGTTGCCTGAAGCTTTCTTT.

V usage is TRBV6-5 and J usage is TRBJ2-2; TRBD2 matches at 10 bases. Germline-derived CDR1 and CDR2 are MNHEY and SVGAGI. This CDR3 region has 14 residues. V lost 6 bases to trimming and J lost 5 bases; unmatched junction nucleotides: 3. The CDR3 region is CASRGTSVTGELFF. CDR3 bases: TGTGCCAGCAGGGGGACTAGCGTGACCGGGGAGCTGTTTTTT.

The gene calls are TRBV4-2 and TRBJ2-5, with TRBD2 matching 11 bases. The end of the DNA is better explained by TRBJ2-7, so the J call may be wrong. Per germline, CDR1 LGHNA and CDR2 YNFKEQ. CDR3 size: 17 residues. CDR3 amino acids: CASSQAALAGVSYEQYF. The DNA for the CDR3 is TGTGCCAGCAGCCAAGCGGCACTAGCGGGGGTTTCCTACGAGCAGTACTTC.

The rearrangement links TRBV5-4 to TRBJ2-1, with a possible D match to TRBD1 (5 bases). Germline CDR1 is SGHNT and CDR2 is YYREEE (reference sequence). CDR3 size: 16 residues. V lost 0 bases and J 0 bases, leaving 10 bases between the germline ends. In DNA, the CDR3 is TGTGCCAGCAGCTTGGAAGGGGATAGCTCCTACAATGAGCAGTTCTTC. This encodes CASSLEGDSSYNEQFF.

V usage is TRBV30 and J usage is TRBJ2-1; D may be TRBD2 (7 bases). CDR1 and CDR2 from the germline V gene are GTSNPN and SVGIG (reference sequence). V shed 0 bases and J shed 7 bases, with 19 bases lying between them. This CDR3 contains 16 residues. The chain's CDR3 is CAWSVPGGYAINEQFF. CDR3 DNA sequence: TGTGCCTGGAGTGTACCGGGGGGCTATGCGATTAATGAGCAGTTCTTC.

In DNA, the CDR3 is TGTGCCAGCAGCCCTACCGTGGACTCGCCGAACACCGGGGAGCTGTTTTTT. Its translation: CASSPTVDSPNTGELFF. J is TRBJ2-2 and V is TRBV7-7; tentatively, D is TRBD2 (5 bases). The CDR3 spans 17 residues. V lost 5 bases and J 0 bases, leaving 16 bases between the germline ends. From germline, CDR1 is SSHAT and CDR2 FNYEAQ (reference sequence).

Note on this clone: The same CDR3 can be traced to other DNA sequences in this sample. The V gene is TRBV4-3, the J gene TRBJ2-1, with 7 bases that match TRBD2. The CDR3 has 19 amino acids. Trimming at V came to 4 bases and at J to 2 bases, leaving 17 bases not matched to a gene. Germline loops: CDR1 LGHNA, CDR2 YSLEER. The CDR3 nucleotides are TGCGCCAGCAGCCCTCAAGTGGGGAGGGGCCTTCTTACCTACAATGAGCAGTTCTTC. It yields the protein CASSPQVGRGLLTYNEQFF.

On this clone: A junction end diverges from the germline sequence, so it may reflect a read error. V is TRBV6-5 and J is TRBJ2-1; 10 nucleotides line up with TRBD1. This CDR3 contains 11 residues. Germline lookup yields CDR1 MNHEY and CDR2 SVGAGI. CDR3 nucleotide sequence: TGTGCCAGCAGTACCGGGACAGGGGTGGTCTTC. This translates into CASSTGTGVVF.

The chain joins TRBV7-9 to TRBJ1-5, with TRBD1 as a possible D gene (5 bases). Trimming pared 2 bases from V and 7 bases from J, leaving 9 bases between. Germline V gene lookup returns CDR1 SEHNR and CDR2 FQNEAQ (reference sequence). The CDR3 extends over 13 amino acids. CDR3 region: CASSLQGPQPQHF. The CDR3 DNA reads as TGTGCCAGCAGCTTACAGGGCCCCCAGCCCCAGCATTTT.